The entry below gives a single T cell receptor beta chain sequence along with its context. Libraries were prepared by immunoSEQ multiplex PCR; TCRdb keeps only in-frame clonotypes and omits some of them. The table records fewer than 500,000 clones, 81% of them present only once. The CDR3 loop spans 18 amino acids. J lost 0 bases, V lost 3 bases, and 9 bases had no gene match. Germline V gives CDR1 SGHVS, CDR2 FQNEAQ. This sample is part of a study of blood T cell repertoires in COVID-19. Whole-study context: PBMCs, B-cell-depleted T cells, or T cells were the source of the cDNA or gDNA that made up the material.

This clonotype was sampled from a human donor with acute or convalescent COVID-19. The donor label of this sample is uncertain. Sequenced sample: peripheral blood. The rearrangement joins TRBV7-8 to TRBJ2-7; 12 bases map to TRBD1. The CDR3 is CASSFSAGTGGSSYEQYF. CDR3 nucleotide sequence: TGTGCCAGCAGCTTCAGCGCCGGGACAGGGGGCAGCTCCTACGAGCAGTACTTC.